These 20 T cell receptor beta chains were all obtained from the same sample, sequenced in a study of EBV T-cell therapy then PD-1 blockade in nasopharyngeal carcinoma. The antigens these receptors bind are not known. Noted treatment: AdE1-LMPpoly-expanded autologous EBV-specific T-cell therapy followed by anti-PD-1 nivolumab. Data came from immunoSEQ multiplex PCR; TCRdb stores just in-frame clones and leaves some out. Among about 17,000 clones listed, roughly 88% were seen once. The material sequenced was CD8+ T cells from blood, taken at day 0 from a patient whose treatment included autologous EBV-specific T cells and nivolumab. The origin of the receptors is a man in his forties with nasopharyngeal carcinoma.

The rearrangement joins TRBV5-6 to TRBJ1-2, with D perhaps matching TRBD1 (5 bases). Trimming removed 4 bases from V and 6 bases from J, with 10 bases in between. Germline loops: CDR1 SGHDT, CDR2 YYEEEE. The CDR3 is 12 residues long. CDR3 amino acids: CASSPGTDGYTF. The DNA for the CDR3 is TGTGCCAGCAGCCCGGGGACGGATGGCTACACCTTC.

The rearrangement joins TRBV6-5 to TRBJ1-1; possibly TRBD1 for D (6 bases). The CDR3 extends over 13 amino acids. V lost 7 bases to trimming and J lost 4 bases, with 13 bases between them. The germline gives CDR1 MNHEY, CDR2 SVGAGI. The CDR3 is CASTLQGFTEAFF. Here the CDR3 DNA reads TGTGCCAGCACCCTACAGGGTTTCACTGAAGCTTTCTTT.

This chain uses TRBV15 with TRBJ2-5; 11 bases map to TRBD1. V lost 0 bases to trimming and J lost 5 bases; unmatched junction nucleotides: 5. The germline gives CDR1 LNHNV, CDR2 YYDKDF (reference sequence). The CDR3 contains 16 residues. Here the CDR3 DNA reads TGTGCCACCAGCAGAGAGGCTGGGACAGGGGGGGAGACCCAGTACTTC. Its protein is CATSREAGTGGETQYF.

The chain is built from TRBV7-3 and TRBJ1-2, with TRBD1 matching 7 bases. J gave up 2 bases and V 3 bases, and 9 bases lay outside the gene matches. Germline values: CDR1 SGHTA, CDR2 FQGTGA. The CDR3 runs to 16 residues. The CDR3 sequence is CASSFYAGGGNYGYTF. DNA of the CDR3: TGTGCCAGCAGCTTCTACGCAGGGGGTGGGAACTATGGCTACACCTTC.

This chain uses TRBV7-3 with TRBJ2-2, with 9 positions matching TRBD1. The CDR3 totals 15 residues. Germline V gives CDR1 SGHTA, CDR2 FQGTGA. The V and J ends lost 4 bases and 5 bases, in that order; junction bases with no gene match: 5. The CDR3 is CASSSTGTGTGELFF. As DNA, the CDR3 is TGTGCCAGCAGCTCCACCGGGACAGGGACCGGGGAGCTGTTTTTT.

A few counts support this clone. The chain is built from TRBV5-5 and TRBJ1-5, with D perhaps matching TRBD1 (5 bases). CDR3 length equals 15 residues. CDR1 is SGHKS and CDR2 is YYEKEE in the germline V gene (reference sequence). The V end lost 0 bases, the J end lost 4 bases, and 11 bases lay between the germline ends. This CDR3 reads CASSLEGAGNQPQHF. The CDR3 bases are TGTGCCAGCAGCTTGGAAGGGGCTGGGAATCAGCCCCAGCATTTT. Full variable domain (outside the CDR3, taken from reference TRBV5-5 and TRBJ1-5): DAGVTQSPTHLIKTRGQQVTLRCSPISGHKSVSWYQQVLGQGPQFIFQYYEKEERGRGNFPDRFSARQFPNYSSELNVNALLLGDSALYLCASSLEGAGNQPQHFGDGTRLSIL.

V is TRBV7-9 and J is TRBJ2-7; 7 bases map to TRBD1. The CDR3 spans 14 residues. Germline V gives CDR1 SEHNR, CDR2 FQNEAQ (reference sequence). V lost 5 bases and J lost 4; bases outside the gene matches: 8. This chain's CDR3 is CASSRAGTVYEQYF. In DNA, the CDR3 is TGTGCCAGCAGCCGGGCAGGGACAGTTTACGAGCAGTACTTC. The variable domain in full, completed from reference TRBV7-9 and TRBJ2-7, reads DTGVSQNPRHKITKRGQNVTFRCDPISEHNRLYWYRQTLGQGPEFLTYFQNEAQLEKSRLLSDRFSAERPKGSFSTLEIQRTEQGDSAMYLCASSRAGTVYEQYFGPGTRLTVT.

The chain recombines TRBV5-1 with TRBJ1-2, with 9 bases matching TRBD1. The CDR3 is made up of 15 amino acids. The junction had 3 bases not matched to a gene; V was cut back by 0 bases and J by 3 bases. Germline CDR1 SGHRS, CDR2 YFSETQ. The CDR3 DNA sequence: TGCGCCAGCAGCTTGGACAGGGGGCAATACTATGGCTACACCTTC. Its translation: CASSLDRGQYYGYTF.

The chain carries TRBV4-1 and TRBJ2-5; D call uncertain. CDR3 size: 14 residues. V shed 0 bases and J shed 2 bases, with 7 bases lying between them. Germline V gene lookup returns CDR1 MGHRA and CDR2 YSYEKL. The CDR3 sequence: CASSQDSVQETQYF. DNA for the CDR3: TGCGCCAGCAGCCAAGATTCGGTGCAAGAGACCCAGTACTTC.

This chain joins TRBV15 and TRBJ2-5, with 8 bases that match TRBD2. V shed 5 bases, J shed 2 bases, and the junction held 16 bases outside the gene matches. The length of the CDR3 is 18 residues. Germline lookup yields CDR1 LNHNV and CDR2 YYDKDF (reference sequence). CDR3 DNA sequence: TGTGCCACCAGCGGAGGGCGGGGGGCAGAGCCACAACAAGAGACCCAGTACTTC. Translating it yields CATSGGRGAEPQQETQYF.

The chain recombines TRBV6-2 or TRBV6-3 with TRBJ2-7, with D possibly TRBD1 on 6 matching bases. The CDR3 spans 13 residues. Looked up from germline, CDR1 is MNHEY and CDR2 is SVGEGT. The germline V and J ends were trimmed by 6 bases and 3 bases, with 12 bases remaining between them. Here the CDR3 reads CASSPTGFYEQYF. DNA of the CDR3: TGTGCCAGCAGCCCGACAGGCTTCTACGAGCAGTACTTC.

V gene TRBV7-6 combines with J gene TRBJ2-4; 9 nucleotides agree with TRBD1. The CDR3 spans 16 residues. Germline V CDR1 and CDR2: SGHVS, FNYEAQ. V lost 5 bases to trimming and J lost 8 bases; unmatched junction nucleotides: 13. CDR3 nucleotide sequence: TGTGCCAGCAGCCTCTACATGAGGGGACAGGGACACATTCAGTACTTC. This gives the protein CASSLYMRGQGHIQYF.

The gene calls are TRBV5-1 and TRBJ1-2; maybe TRBD1 (5 bases). This CDR3 contains 14 residues. Trimming stripped 4 bases from V and 4 bases from J, with 14 bases between. Germline-derived CDR1 and CDR2 are SGHRS and YFSETQ. CDR3 amino acids: CASSPREGTYGYTF. CDR3 nucleotides: TGCGCCAGCAGCCCCAGGGAGGGGACCTATGGCTACACCTTC.

The V gene is TRBV5-6, the J gene TRBJ2-3; no definite D call. The CDR3 sequence is 14 residues long. The germline V gene encodes CDR1 SGHDT and CDR2 YYEEEE. V was shortened by 0 bases and J by 7 bases, with 12 bases between the two germline ends. The CDR3 reads CASSLGRAGHTQYF. For the CDR3, the DNA is TGTGCCAGCAGCTTGGGACGGGCCGGACATACGCAGTATTTT. The entire variable domain, with the rest obtained from reference TRBV5-6 and TRBJ2-3, is as follows: DAGVTQSPTHLIKTRGQQVTLRCSPKSGHDTVSWYQQALGQGPQFIFQYYEEEERQRGNFPDRFSGHQFPNYSSELNVNALLLGDSALYLCASSLGRAGHTQYFGPGTRLTVL.

This clone has more than one count but fewer than ten. The gene calls are TRBV5-1 and TRBJ1-4; 7 bases align to TRBD1. V trimming: 0 bases; J trimming: 8 bases; junction bases outside the gene matches: 7. CDR3 size: 15 residues. Germline lookup yields CDR1 SGHRS and CDR2 YFSETQ. CDR3 sequence (DNA): TGCGCCAGCAGCTTGGAGGGGGCTTATAGCGAAAAACTGTTTTTT. It encodes CASSLEGAYSEKLFF.

This chain connects TRBV4-3 to TRBJ2-2; D could derive from TRBD1 or TRBD2 (5 bases each). V was cut by 0 bases and J by 3 bases, with 20 bases left in between. Germline CDR1 reads LGHNA; CDR2 reads YSLEER. The CDR3 contains 19 residues. CDR3 residues: CASSQDTMTGLGDTGELFF. Here the CDR3 DNA reads TGCGCCAGCAGCCAAGATACAATGACGGGGCTGGGGGACACCGGGGAGCTGTTTTTT.

Within the sample, this clone is medium-sized. The chain uses TRBV25-1 and TRBJ1-5; the D is unclear. The CDR3 sequence is 14 residues long. Germline V gene lookup returns CDR1 MGHDK and CDR2 SYGVNS. With 3 bases removed from V and 10 bases from J, the gap between germline ends came to 16 bases. Here the CDR3 DNA reads TGTGCCAGCAGTGAGACACGTGAAGTCAGCCCCCAGCATTTT. This encodes CASSETREVSPQHF.

The rearrangement uses TRBV7-2 and TRBJ1-6; D unclear. Trimming took off 3 bases at V and 3 bases at J, with 9 bases between the two ends. Germline loops: CDR1 SGHTA, CDR2 FQGNSA. This CDR3 is 15 amino acids long. The CDR3 DNA reads TGTGCCAGCAGCTTGGACGCGAGCTATAATTCACCCCTCCACTTT. This encodes CASSLDASYNSPLHF. The complete variable domain, with remaining parts taken from reference TRBV7-2 and TRBJ1-6, reads GAGVSQSPSNKVTEKGKDVELRCDPISGHTALYWYRQSLGQGLEFLIYFQGNSAPDKSGLPSDRFSAERTGGSVSTLTIQRTQQEDSAVYLCASSLDASYNSPLHFGNGTRLTVT.

This chain connects TRBV3-1 (or the pseudogene TRBV3-2) to TRBJ1-5; D remains ambiguous. This CDR3 region has 15 residues. Per the germline V gene, CDR1 is LGHDT and CDR2 is YNNKEL (reference sequence). Trimming left V 1 base short and J 1 base short, with 8 bases between. The CDR3 region is CASSQGPRSNQPQHF. Written as DNA, the CDR3 is TGTGCCAGCAGCCAAGGGCCGCGGAGCAATCAGCCCCAGCATTTT.

This chain uses TRBV12-3 or TRBV12-4 with TRBJ2-7, with D possibly being TRBD1 (6 bases). This CDR3 contains 13 residues. V gave up 4 bases and J gave up 2 bases, with 9 bases separating them. The DNA of the CDR3 is TGTGCCAGCAGTTCCAGGGGCCCCTACGAGCAGTACTTC. This codes for CASSSRGPYEQYF.